This T cell receptor (beta chain) was sequenced during a study of early T cells in non-severe SARS-CoV-2 infection. Across the whole study: Bulk RNA isolated from unsorted whole blood underwent sequencing; chains were not paired.

Unique molecular identifiers tagged individual cDNA molecules. TCRdb re-called the 5' RACE reads through MiXCR, storing one row per CDR3 protein. Seen here are 90,000 to 130,000 distinct CDR3 sequences, over 9.5% observed once, and the top ten hold 3% to 4.5%. Whole-study results and caveats: VDJdb-based matching was biased toward anti-spike CD8 responses and missed private and CD4 specificities.

This clonotype was picked up many times. As yet, its antigen is unknown. The germline CDR1 and CDR2 sequences are SGHNT and YENEEA. V shed 2 bases and J shed 0 bases, with 14 bases lying between them. The CDR3 has 17 amino acids. This sequence joins TRBV11-3 and TRBJ2-1; perhaps TRBD2 as D (6 bases). The material sequenced was whole blood, taken at baseline. The sequence derives from an adult who was a healthcare worker with PCR-confirmed SARS-CoV-2 infection or an uninfected control (not recorded which). The CDR3 DNA reads TGTGCCAGCAGCTTACAGGAGGGAGCCTTCTCCTACAATGAGCAGTTCTTC. Translation: CASSLQEGAFSYNEQFF. The whole variable domain, remainder taken from reference TRBV11-3 and TRBJ2-1, is EAGVVQSPRYKIIEKKQPVAFWCNPISGHNTLYWYLQNLGQGPELLIRYENEEAVDDSQLPKDRFSAERLKGVDSTLKIQPAELGDSAVYLCASSLQEGAFSYNEQFFGPGTRLTVL.